This record covers a single T cell receptor beta chain. It lacks a known antigen. No clone much larger than this one lies a single base away; base qualities are absent. This entry is derived from a study of technical replicates of blood from several donors (dated by TCRdb to about 2017). Libraries were made using the immunoSEQ multiplex PCR assay. TCRdb took this table from immuneACCESS and kept in-frame rearrangements with V and J called. Such tables lack part of the clones; where checked against another copy, unresolved V genes explain under half of the gap, and the rest is unexplained. The sample table contains some 82,000 clones; only one count was recorded for 97% of them. 0.18% of the sample rests with the top ten. The germline V end is reduced by 4 bases and the J end by 3 bases; junction bases left unmatched: 8. Its CDR3 holds 16 amino acids, cysteine through phenylalanine. The kept DNA is CDR3 alone, 48 bases in frame from the first base. From a lookup of the germline V gene, CDR1 and CDR2 are SGHRS and YFSETQ.

The TCR sequence derives from a human donor in good health. The V and J segments used are TRBV5-1 and TRBJ2-1; 9 bases in the middle match TRBD2. Sequenced: T cells isolated from PBMCs. The sequenced DNA is TGCGCCAGCAGCGGGTCGTTAGCGGGAGTCTACAATGAGCAGTTCTTC. Its product reads: CASSGSLAGVYNEQFF.